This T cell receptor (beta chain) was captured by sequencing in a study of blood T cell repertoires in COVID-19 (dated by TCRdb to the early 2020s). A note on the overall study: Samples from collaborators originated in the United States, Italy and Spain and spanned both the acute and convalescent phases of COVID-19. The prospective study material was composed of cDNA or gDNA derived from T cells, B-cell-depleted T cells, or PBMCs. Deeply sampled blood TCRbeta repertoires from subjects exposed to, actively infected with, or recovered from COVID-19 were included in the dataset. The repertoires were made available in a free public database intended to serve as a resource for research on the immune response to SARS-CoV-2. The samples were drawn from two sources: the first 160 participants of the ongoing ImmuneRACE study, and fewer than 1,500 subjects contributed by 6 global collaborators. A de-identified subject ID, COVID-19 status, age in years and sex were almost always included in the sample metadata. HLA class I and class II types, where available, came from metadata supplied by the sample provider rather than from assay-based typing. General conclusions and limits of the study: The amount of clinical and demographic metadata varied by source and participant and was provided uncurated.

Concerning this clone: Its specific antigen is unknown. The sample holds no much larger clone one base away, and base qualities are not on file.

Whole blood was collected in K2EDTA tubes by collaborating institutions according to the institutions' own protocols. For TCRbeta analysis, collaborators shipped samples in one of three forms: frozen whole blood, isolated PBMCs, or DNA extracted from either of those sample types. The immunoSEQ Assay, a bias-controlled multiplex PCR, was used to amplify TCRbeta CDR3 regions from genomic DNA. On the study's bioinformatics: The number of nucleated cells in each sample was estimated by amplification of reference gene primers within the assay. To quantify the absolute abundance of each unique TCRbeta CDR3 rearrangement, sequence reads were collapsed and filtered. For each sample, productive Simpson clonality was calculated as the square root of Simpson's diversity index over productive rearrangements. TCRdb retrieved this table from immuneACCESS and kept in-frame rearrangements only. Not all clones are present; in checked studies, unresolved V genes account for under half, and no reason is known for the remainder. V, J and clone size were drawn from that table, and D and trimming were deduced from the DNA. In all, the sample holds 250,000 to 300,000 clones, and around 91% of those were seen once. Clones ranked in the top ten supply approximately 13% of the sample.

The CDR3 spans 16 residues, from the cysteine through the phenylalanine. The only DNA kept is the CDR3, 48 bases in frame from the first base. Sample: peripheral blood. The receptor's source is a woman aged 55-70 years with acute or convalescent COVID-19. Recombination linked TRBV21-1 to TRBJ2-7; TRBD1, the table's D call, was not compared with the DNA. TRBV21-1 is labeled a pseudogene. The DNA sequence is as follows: TGTGCCAGCAGCAAAGATAGGGGCGCCAGCTCCTACGAGCAGTACTTC. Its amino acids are CASSKDRGASSYEQYF.